This T cell receptor beta chain derives from a study of Ad26.COV2.S vaccination and SARS-CoV-2 variants. As to treatment: 19 received Ad26.COV2.S at low or high dose, single or two shots; about 5 received placebo; per-sample allocation not given. Sampling occurred on day 63 after the first vaccine or placebo injection. Some clones are missing from TCRdb's copy, which holds only in-frame ones; the method was immunoSEQ multiplex PCR. Of some 240,000 clones in the sample, about 83% were seen once. The CDR3 is made up of 14 amino acids. The germline V gene encodes CDR1 SGHNT and CDR2 YYREEE (reference sequence). V lost 6 bases to trimming and J lost 9 bases; unmatched junction nucleotides: 10.

This TCR was recovered from a person between 18 and 60 years old who received the Ad26.COV2.S COVID-19 vaccine or a placebo. The chain combines TRBV5-4 with TRBJ2-1, with 9 bases identical to TRBD2. Source: peripheral blood, taken in a trial of Ad26.COV2.S vaccine versus placebo. CDR3 DNA: TGTGCCAGCAAACCCCCTAGCGGGAACACTGAGCAGTTCTTC. Its translation: CASKPPSGNTEQFF.